Below, 24 T cell receptor beta chains from the same sample are listed, as sequenced in a study of T cells expressing NK-cell markers. Each CDR3 protein gets one entry in TCRdb, which reprocessed the 5' RACE reads and gives no DNA. The table for this sample gives about 150,000 distinct CDR3 sequences. Sequenced material: blood T cells: a sorted CD56 or NKG2C T cell subset, CD4+ or CD8+ T cells, or bulk PBMC T cells (not recorded which). The receptors here all came from a woman aged 50 to 60 in good health.

This CDR3 is CASSPYRGQGSKNIQYF. V gene TRBV7-8 combines with J gene TRBJ2-4; TCRdb's D call of TRBD1 is untestable without DNA. Germline V gene lookup returns CDR1 SGHVS and CDR2 FQNEAQ. The CDR3 runs 17 residues. Full variable domain (rest looked up from reference TRBV7-8 and TRBJ2-4): GAGVSQSPRYKVAKRGQDVALRCDPISGHVSLFWYQQALGQGPEFLTYFQNEAQLDKSGLPSDRFFAERPEGSVSTLKIQRTQQEDSAVYLCASSPYRGQGSKNIQYFGAGTRLSVL.

This chain connects TRBV3-1 to TRBJ1-4. From germline, CDR1 is LGHDT and CDR2 YNNKEL (reference sequence). The length of the CDR3 is 14 residues. This CDR3 reads CASSQEQEDEKLFF.

The rearrangement joins TRBV13 to TRBJ2-3; TCRdb's D call, TRBD2, is unchecked because there is no DNA. From germline, CDR1 is PRHDT and CDR2 FYEKMQ (reference sequence). The CDR3 is made up of 17 amino acids. CDR3 sequence: CASSLGGAGGTTDTQYF.

V and J are TRBV7-8 and TRBJ2-3. The CDR3 is 15 amino acids. Germline loops: CDR1 SGHVS, CDR2 FQNEAQ. Here the CDR3 reads CASSLASDHTDTQYF. Filled out from reference TRBV7-8 and TRBJ2-3, the complete variable domain reads GAGVSQSPRYKVAKRGQDVALRCDPISGHVSLFWYQQALGQGPEFLTYFQNEAQLDKSGLPSDRFFAERPEGSVSTLKIQRTQQEDSAVYLCASSLASDHTDTQYFGPGTRLTVL.

CDR3 amino acids: CSARTSLGLIYNEQFF. V usage is TRBV20-1 and J usage is TRBJ2-1; TCRdb picks TRBD2, but there is no DNA to check that call. Looked up from germline, CDR1 is DFQATT and CDR2 is SNEGSKA (reference sequence). CDR3 length: 16 amino acids.

V usage is TRBV7-9 and J usage is TRBJ1-1. The CDR3 sequence is 11 residues long. CDR1 is SEHNR, CDR2 FQNEAQ, per germline (reference sequence). CDR3 loop: CASSLNTEAFF.

The V call is TRBV4-1, the J call TRBJ1-6. This CDR3 region has 15 residues. The V gene's germline CDR1 is MGHRA and CDR2 YSYEKL. The CDR3 protein is CASSLLGLRYSPLHF.

This chain uses TRBV7-9 with TRBJ2-3. The CDR3 totals 12 residues. The germline V gene has CDR1 SEHNR and CDR2 FQNEAQ (reference sequence). CDR3 amino acids: CASNGITDTQYF.

This chain connects TRBV27 to TRBJ2-7; TCRdb's D call of TRBD1 is untestable without DNA. Germline CDR1 MNHEY, CDR2 SMNVEV (reference sequence). The CDR3 has 16 amino acids. The CDR3 loop reads CASSFHPGQGFYEQYF.

This chain connects TRBV12-3 or TRBV12-4 to TRBJ2-1; the TCRdb call, TRBD2, lacks DNA for checking. This CDR3 region has 15 residues. The CDR3 here is CASSDGLAVRYEQFF.

V gene TRBV9 combines with J gene TRBJ2-2; TCRdb outputs TRBD2, but without DNA this stays unchecked. This CDR3 has 14 amino acids. Germline CDR1 reads SGDLS; CDR2 reads YYNGEE. The CDR3 here is CASSPPGVTVELFF.

CDR3 in amino acids: CASRIVAENSYNEQFF. The chain couples TRBV7-9 to TRBJ2-1; TCRdb proposes TRBD2, but this gene call is untestable without DNA. The CDR3 has 16 residues. Per the germline V gene, CDR1 is SEHNR and CDR2 is FQNEAQ (reference sequence).

This chain connects TRBV7-9 to TRBJ2-1; TCRdb names TRBD2, which stays unverified in the absence of DNA. The germline CDR1 and CDR2 sequences are SEHNR and FQNEAQ (reference sequence). There are 15 residues in the CDR3. The CDR3 reads CASSLWEGLFNEQFF.

The chain is built from TRBV2 and TRBJ2-2; absent DNA, TCRdb's TRBD1 call cannot be checked. CDR1 is SNHLY, CDR2 FYNNEI, per germline. CDR3 length: 17 residues. Here the CDR3 reads CASSISLLSGAAGELFF.

The chain uses TRBV11-1 and TRBJ2-1. The CDR3 sequence is 15 residues long. The germline gives CDR1 SGHAT, CDR2 FQDESV (reference sequence). The CDR3 protein is CASRVAGLTYNEQFF.

CDR3 in amino acids: CASTTGHYNEQFF. The gene calls are TRBV6-2 or TRBV6-3 and TRBJ2-1; TCRdb outputs TRBD2, but without DNA this stays unchecked. Germline-derived CDR1 and CDR2 are MNHEY and SVGEGT. The CDR3 extends over 13 amino acids.

This rearrangement joins TRBV7-9 to TRBJ2-5; the D call of TRBD2 rests on TCRdb alone, since no DNA is present to check it. Germline-derived CDR1 and CDR2 are SEHNR and FQNEAQ (reference sequence). The CDR3 runs to 17 residues. CDR3 loop: CASSSSQDYGVRETQYF.

V and J are TRBV10-3 and TRBJ2-7; TCRdb's D call, TRBD2, is unchecked because there is no DNA. The CDR3 has 12 amino acids. Germline lookup yields CDR1 ENHRY and CDR2 SYGVKD. The CDR3 loop reads CATEGQNYEQYF.

The chain uses TRBV11-2 and TRBJ2-1; no DNA is available, so the TRBD2 call from TCRdb remains unchecked. Germline V lookup: CDR1 SGHAT, CDR2 FQNNGV. The length of the CDR3 is 16 residues. CDR3 protein: CASSLDPGVSYNEQFF. Based on the CDR3 plus reference TRBV11-2 and TRBJ2-1, the full variable domain is EAGVAQSPRYKIIEKRQSVAFWCNPISGHATLYWYQQILGQGPKLLIQFQNNGVVDDSQLPKDRFSAERLKGVDSTLKIQPAKLEDSAVYLCASSLDPGVSYNEQFFGPGTRLTVL.

V and J are TRBV4-1 and TRBJ2-3; there is no DNA to check the TCRdb D call of TRBD1. CDR3 length: 13 amino acids. CDR1 is MGHRA, CDR2 YSYEKL, per germline. CDR3 residues: CASSQGGSDTQYF.

V usage is TRBV7-2 and J usage is TRBJ1-1. Germline V lookup: CDR1 SGHTA, CDR2 FQGNSA. This CDR3 spans 15 amino acids. This CDR3 reads CASPSFQGGNTEAFF. The complete variable domain, with remaining parts taken from reference TRBV7-2 and TRBJ1-1, reads GAGVSQSPSNKVTEKGKDVELRCDPISGHTALYWYRQSLGQGLEFLIYFQGNSAPDKSGLPSDRFSAERTGGSVSTLTIQRTQQEDSAVYLCASPSFQGGNTEAFFGQGTRLTVV.

The V and J genes are TRBV6-6 and TRBJ1-1. Per germline, CDR1 MNHNY and CDR2 SVGAGI (reference sequence). The CDR3 is made up of 12 amino acids. The CDR3: CASRAGGTEAFF.

The rearrangement uses TRBV6-5 and TRBJ2-7; TCRdb's D call of TRBD2 is untestable without DNA. The CDR3 spans 14 residues. Germline V gene data show CDR1 as MNHEY and CDR2 as SVGAGI. The CDR3 here is CASAIAGGAYEQYF.

The genes are TRBV4-1 and TRBJ1-1. This CDR3 comprises 12 residues. Germline CDR1 is MGHRA and CDR2 is YSYEKL. The CDR3 loop reads CASIGLNTEAFF.